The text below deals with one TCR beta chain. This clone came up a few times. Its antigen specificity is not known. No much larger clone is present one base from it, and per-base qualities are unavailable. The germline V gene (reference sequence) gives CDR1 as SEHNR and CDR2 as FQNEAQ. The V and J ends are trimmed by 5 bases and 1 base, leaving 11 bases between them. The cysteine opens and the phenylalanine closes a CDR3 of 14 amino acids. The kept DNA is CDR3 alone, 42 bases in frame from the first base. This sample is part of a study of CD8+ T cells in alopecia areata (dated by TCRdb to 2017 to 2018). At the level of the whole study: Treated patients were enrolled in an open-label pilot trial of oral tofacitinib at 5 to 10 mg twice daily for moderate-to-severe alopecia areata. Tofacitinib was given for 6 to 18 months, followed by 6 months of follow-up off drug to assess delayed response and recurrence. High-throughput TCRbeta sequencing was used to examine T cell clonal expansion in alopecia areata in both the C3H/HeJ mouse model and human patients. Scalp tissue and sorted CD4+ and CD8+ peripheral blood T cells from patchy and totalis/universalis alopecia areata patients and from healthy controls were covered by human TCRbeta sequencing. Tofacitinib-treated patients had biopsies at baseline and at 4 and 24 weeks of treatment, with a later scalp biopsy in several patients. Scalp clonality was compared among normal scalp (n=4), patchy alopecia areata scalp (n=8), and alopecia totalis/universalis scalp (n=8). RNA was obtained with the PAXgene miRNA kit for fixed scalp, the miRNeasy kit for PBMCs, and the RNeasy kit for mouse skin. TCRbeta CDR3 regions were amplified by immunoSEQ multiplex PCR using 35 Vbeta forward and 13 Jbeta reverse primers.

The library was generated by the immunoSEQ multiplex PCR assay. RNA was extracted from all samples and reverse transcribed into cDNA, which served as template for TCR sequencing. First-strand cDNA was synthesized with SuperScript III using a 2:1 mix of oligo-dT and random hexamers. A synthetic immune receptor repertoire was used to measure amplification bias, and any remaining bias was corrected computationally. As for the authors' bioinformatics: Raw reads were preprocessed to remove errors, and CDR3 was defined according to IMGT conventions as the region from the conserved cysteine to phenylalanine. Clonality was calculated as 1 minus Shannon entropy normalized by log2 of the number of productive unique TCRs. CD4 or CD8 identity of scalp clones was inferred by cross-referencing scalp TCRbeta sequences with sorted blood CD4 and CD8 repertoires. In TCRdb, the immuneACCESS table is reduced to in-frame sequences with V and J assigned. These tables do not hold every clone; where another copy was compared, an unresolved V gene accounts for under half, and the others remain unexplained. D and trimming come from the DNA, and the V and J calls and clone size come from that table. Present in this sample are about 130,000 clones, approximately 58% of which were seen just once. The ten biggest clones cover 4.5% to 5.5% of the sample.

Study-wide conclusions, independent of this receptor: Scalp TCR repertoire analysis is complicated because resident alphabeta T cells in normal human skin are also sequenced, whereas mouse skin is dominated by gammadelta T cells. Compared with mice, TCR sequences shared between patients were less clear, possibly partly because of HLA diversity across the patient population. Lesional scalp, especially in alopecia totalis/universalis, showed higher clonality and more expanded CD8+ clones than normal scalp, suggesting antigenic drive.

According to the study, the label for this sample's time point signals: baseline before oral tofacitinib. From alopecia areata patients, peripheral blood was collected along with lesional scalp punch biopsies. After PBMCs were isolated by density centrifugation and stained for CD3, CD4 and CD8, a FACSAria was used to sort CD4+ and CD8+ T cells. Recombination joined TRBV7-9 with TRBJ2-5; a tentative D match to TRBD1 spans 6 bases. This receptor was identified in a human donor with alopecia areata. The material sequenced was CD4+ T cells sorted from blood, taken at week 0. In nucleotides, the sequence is TGTGCCAGCAGCCCTCGGACAGTCCAAGAGACCCAGTACTTC. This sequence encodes CASSPRTVQETQYF.